A single sample gave rise to the 28 T cell receptor beta chains below, sequenced in a study of cytomegalovirus exposure and HLA in healthy donors. Researchers ran the PCR with 60 Vbeta and 13 Jbeta primers. Sequencing used immunoSEQ multiplex PCR; TCRdb keeps in-frame clones, though not all of them. Among 95,000 to 110,000 clones listed, less than 85% were seen once. Sequenced: PBMCs. The receptor source for this set is a woman aged 18-35 years in good health and CMV-seropositive.

Comments on this clone: This likely comes from a read error, as the CDR3 has no conserved phenylalanine or tryptophan at its end. No DNA is shown, since the ends of the CDR3 on it are uncertain; the CDR3 is the one TCRdb lists. V and J are TRBV7-2 and TRBJ2-4; the table's D call TRBD2 went unverified against the DNA. Looked up from germline, CDR1 is SGHTA and CDR2 is FQGNSA. The CDR3 length equals 16 residues, ends included. CDR3 protein: CASSPQGLAGGPESEI.

V usage is TRBV7-9 and J usage is TRBJ1-1; tentative D call: TRBD1 (5 bases). The CDR3 is made up of 13 amino acids. The V end lost 6 bases, the J end lost 1 base, and 9 bases lay between the germline ends. The V gene's germline CDR1 is SEHNR and CDR2 FQNEAQ (reference sequence). CDR3 DNA sequence: TGTGCCAGCAGACACACAGGGAACACTGAAGCTTTCTTT. It translates to CASRHTGNTEAFF.

In this sample, this clone turned up once. This sequence joins TRBV28 and TRBJ1-5; 9 positions agree with TRBD1. Germline V CDR1 and CDR2: MDHEN, SYDVKM. V dropped 5 bases and J dropped 0; count of bases not matched to a gene: 17. The CDR3 runs to 20 residues. The CDR3 nucleotides are TGTGCCAGCAGTCCATCCGGGACAGGGTTTATTTTGATTAGCAATCAGCCCCAGCATTTT. As protein: CASSPSGTGFILISNQPQHF.

This clone was recorded a few times. This chain links TRBV30 with TRBJ2-7; 10 bases match TRBD1. The CDR3 contains 13 residues. The germline CDR1 and CDR2 sequences are GTSNPN and SVGIG (reference sequence). V dropped 6 bases and J dropped 4; count of bases not matched to a gene: 6. The CDR3 loop reads CACQDRGTYEQYF. Here the CDR3 DNA reads TGTGCCTGCCAGGACAGGGGGACATACGAGCAGTACTTC.

J is TRBJ1-2 and V is TRBV4-2; no reliable D call. V lost 0 bases, J lost 7 bases, and 12 bases lay in between. The CDR3 is made up of 14 amino acids. From germline, CDR1 is LGHNA and CDR2 YNFKEQ. CDR3 in DNA: TGTGCCAGCAGCCAAGATGGCACCCCCTTTGGCTACACCTTC. As protein: CASSQDGTPFGYTF.

The chain couples TRBV27 to TRBJ2-7; D uncertain. The V gene lost 3 bases and the J gene lost 5 bases, with 14 bases spanning the gap. Germline-derived CDR1 and CDR2 are MNHEY and SMNVEV (reference sequence). This CDR3 region has 14 residues. The DNA for the CDR3 is TGTGCCAGCAGTTTGCGTGGGCTTCTCGACGAGCAGTACTTC. Amino acids: CASSLRGLLDEQYF.

The genes are TRBV4-1 and TRBJ1-1; TRBD1 agrees at 10 bases. The V and J ends lost 2 bases and 5 bases, in that order; junction bases with no gene match: 5. CDR3 length equals 15 residues. Germline V lookup: CDR1 MGHRA, CDR2 YSYEKL. The CDR3 is CASSQQTGGLTEAFF. CDR3 nucleotides: TGCGCCAGCAGCCAACAGACAGGGGGCTTAACTGAAGCTTTCTTT.

The rearrangement joins TRBV29-1 to TRBJ1-2; 8 bases align to TRBD1. This CDR3 region has 12 residues. The J segment lost 10 bases and the V segment lost 4 bases, leaving 8 bases of the junction unmatched. The germline gives CDR1 SQVTM, CDR2 ANQGSEA. CDR3 loop: CSVGGDRKFYTF. The CDR3 nucleotides are TGCAGCGTTGGGGGGGACAGGAAGTTCTACACCTTC.

This rearrangement joins TRBV18 to TRBJ2-1, with 9 positions matching TRBD1. The CDR3 extends over 15 amino acids. CDR1 and CDR2 from the germline V gene are KGHSH and LQKENI. V lost 5 bases, J lost 6 bases, and 8 bases stayed unmatched. The CDR3 region is CASSTPGQGFNEQFF. The CDR3 nucleotides are TGTGCCAGCTCAACGCCGGGACAGGGTTTCAATGAGCAGTTCTTC.

This chain joins TRBV19 and TRBJ1-5; no clear D. This CDR3 is built from 15 residues. Germline V gene lookup returns CDR1 LNHDA and CDR2 SQIVND (reference sequence). The germline V and J ends were trimmed by 0 bases and 6 bases, with 12 bases remaining between them. CDR3 loop: CASSIDLTGFQPQHF. CDR3 DNA: TGTGCCAGTAGTATAGATCTAACCGGGTTTCAGCCCCAGCATTTT. Drawing the rest from reference TRBV19 and TRBJ1-5, the complete variable domain is DGGITQSPKYLFRKEGQNVTLSCEQNLNHDAMYWYRQDPGQGLRLIYYSQIVNDFQKGDIAEGYSVSREKKESFPLTVTSAQKNPTAFYLCASSIDLTGFQPQHFGDGTRLSIL.

This clone was seen a single time. The CDR3 nucleotides are TGTGCCAGCAGCCAGCCCGGGGGTCGGGGCCCTGAAGCTTTCTTT. Translating gives CASSQPGGRGPEAFF. The V call is TRBV4-2, the J call TRBJ1-1, with D possibly TRBD1 on 5 matching bases. Trimming removed 3 bases from V and 6 bases from J, with 17 bases in between. Germline CDR1 LGHNA, CDR2 YNFKEQ. The CDR3 runs to 15 residues.

The rearrangement joins TRBV7-3 to TRBJ2-3; D might be TRBD2 (6 bases). V dropped 5 bases and J dropped 2 bases, with 20 bases sitting between them. The length of the CDR3 is 17 residues. Germline lookup yields CDR1 SGHTA and CDR2 FQGTGA. The CDR3 spells CASSPPGETRYTDTQYF. The DNA for the CDR3 is TGTGCCAGCAGCCCCCCGGGGGAGACCCGATACACAGATACGCAGTATTTT.

This rearrangement joins TRBV28 to TRBJ1-1; 10 bases align to TRBD1. Trimming cost V 5 bases and J 5 bases; bases outside gene matches: 8. Germline lookup yields CDR1 MDHEN and CDR2 SYDVKM. The CDR3 is 15 amino acids. The CDR3 nucleotides are TGTGCCAGCAGTCTCCCGGGACAGGGGAGTACTGAAGCTTTCTTT. Translating gives CASSLPGQGSTEAFF. Combining the CDR3 with reference TRBV28 and TRBJ1-1 gives the whole variable domain DVKVTQSSRYLVKRTGEKVFLECVQDMDHENMFWYRQDPGLGLRLIYFSYDVKMKEKGDIPEGYSVSREKKERFSLILESASTNQTSMYLCASSLPGQGSTEAFFGQGTRLTVV.

This chain uses TRBV7-6 with TRBJ2-7; D call uncertain. This CDR3 region has 15 residues. Trimming removed 1 base from V and 1 base from J, with 11 bases in between. Germline assignment: CDR1 SGHVS and CDR2 FNYEAQ. The CDR3 reads CASSLGLGPSYEQYF. In DNA form, the CDR3 reads TGTGCCAGCAGCTTAGGCCTAGGTCCGTCCTACGAGCAGTACTTC. Combining the CDR3 with reference TRBV7-6 and TRBJ2-7 gives the whole variable domain GAGVSQSPRYKVTKRGQDVALRCDPISGHVSLYWYRQALGQGPEFLTYFNYEAQQDKSGLPNDRFSAERPEGSISTLTIQRTEQRDSAMYRCASSLGLGPSYEQYFGPGTRLTVT.

This clone was counted once. The V gene is TRBV29-1, the J gene TRBJ2-6, with D possibly being TRBD2 (5 bases). The V gene lost 7 bases and the J gene lost 0 bases, with 13 bases spanning the gap. The CDR3 is 15 residues long. Germline lookup yields CDR1 SQVTM and CDR2 ANQGSEA. DNA of the CDR3: TGCAGCGCCTACTGGCGGGTCTCTGGGGCCAACGTCCTGACTTTC. Protein sequence: CSAYWRVSGANVLTF.

This chain links TRBV7-9 with TRBJ1-5, with unresolved D. V lost 3 bases and J lost 3, with 21 bases in between. The CDR3 contains 18 residues. Per germline, CDR1 SEHNR and CDR2 FQNEAQ (reference sequence). CDR3 in DNA: TGTGCCAGCAGCTTTTGGGCCAGTGGAACCGGGGTCAATCAGCCCCAGCATTTT. Protein product: CASSFWASGTGVNQPQHF.

The chain has TRBV5-1 and TRBJ2-3; 11 bases align to TRBD2. Germline assignment: CDR1 SGHRS and CDR2 YFSETQ. The CDR3 contains 16 residues. With V trimmed by 4 bases and J by 4 bases, 8 bases remained unmatched. The CDR3 DNA is TGCGCCAGCAGCCAAGGACTAGCGGGCGCGGCAGATACGCAGTATTTT. This codes for CASSQGLAGAADTQYF.

The gene calls are TRBV27 and TRBJ2-7; TRBD1 matches at 8 bases. This CDR3 is built from 12 residues. The germline gives CDR1 MNHEY, CDR2 SMNVEV (reference sequence). Trimming removed 5 bases from V and 5 bases from J; junction bases left unmatched: 2. Here the CDR3 DNA reads TGTGCCAGCAGTGACAGGGGACACGAGCAGTACTTC. This codes for CASSDRGHEQYF.

The chain links TRBV4-1 to TRBJ2-7; TRBD1 aligns across 11 bases. J gave up 2 bases and V 3 bases, and 3 bases lay outside the gene matches. The CDR3 contains 15 residues. The germline gives CDR1 MGHRA, CDR2 YSYEKL. This CDR3 reads CASSHGTGGTYEQYF. In nucleotides, the CDR3 is TGCGCCAGCAGCCATGGGACAGGGGGTACCTACGAGCAGTACTTC.

V and J are TRBV7-6 and TRBJ1-1, with 8 nucleotides matching TRBD1. The CDR3 loop spans 13 amino acids. Germline V gene data show CDR1 as SGHVS and CDR2 as FNYEAQ. Trimming at V came to 4 bases and at J to 7 bases, leaving 5 bases not matched to a gene. CDR3 nucleotide sequence: TGTGCCAGCAGCTCCCTCGGGACAGGTGAAGCTTTCTTT. Its protein product is CASSSLGTGEAFF.

This chain joins TRBV25-1 and TRBJ1-4, with a tentative D call TRBD1 (5 bases). V was clipped by 1 base and J by 3 bases, with 9 bases between them. The CDR3 consists of 15 residues. Germline V gene lookup returns CDR1 MGHDK and CDR2 SYGVNS. This CDR3 reads CASSESGVPNEKLFF. CDR3 sequence (DNA): TGTGCCAGCAGTGAATCGGGGGTCCCTAATGAAAAACTGTTTTTT.

The rearrangement links TRBV4-1 to TRBJ1-1, with 7 bases that match TRBD1. The CDR3 is 16 residues long. The germline CDR1 and CDR2 sequences are MGHRA and YSYEKL. Unmatched junction bases numbered 7, after V lost 3 bases and J lost 0 bases. The CDR3 sequence: CASSQWTGTMNTEAFF. CDR3 coding DNA: TGCGCCAGCAGCCAGTGGACAGGTACCATGAACACTGAAGCTTTCTTT.

The rearrangement joins TRBV5-4 to TRBJ2-7, with D possibly TRBD1 on 5 matching bases. The V and J ends lost 0 bases and 5 bases respectively, with 9 bases between them. Looked up from germline, CDR1 is SGHNT and CDR2 is YYREEE (reference sequence). The CDR3 is 13 amino acids. CDR3 sequence reads: CASSLVGAHEQYF. As DNA, the CDR3 is TGTGCCAGCAGCTTGGTAGGGGCCCACGAGCAGTACTTC.

The chain recombines TRBV19 with TRBJ2-7, with TRBD1 matching 10 bases. The CDR3 sequence is 15 residues long. Germline V gives CDR1 LNHDA, CDR2 SQIVND (reference sequence). V trimming: 3 bases; J trimming: 2 bases; junction bases outside the gene matches: 4. The CDR3 loop is CASSIGGQGAYEQYF. CDR3 coding DNA: TGTGCCAGTAGTATTGGTGGACAGGGGGCCTACGAGCAGTACTTC.

This chain uses TRBV25-1 with TRBJ2-4; TRBD1 matches 8 bases. The V and J ends lost 4 bases and 9 bases, in that order; junction bases with no gene match: 11. This CDR3 spans 15 amino acids. Germline-derived CDR1 and CDR2 are MGHDK and SYGVNS. The CDR3 reads CASSVSAGTGGIQYF. DNA for the CDR3: TGTGCCAGCAGTGTATCGGCCGGGACAGGAGGCATTCAGTACTTC.

The chain has TRBV11-3 and TRBJ2-4, with D perhaps TRBD1 (6 bases). Germline V lookup: CDR1 SGHNT, CDR2 YENEEA. Trimming took off 5 bases at V and 3 bases at J, with 11 bases between the two ends. The CDR3 runs 14 residues. In DNA, the CDR3 is TGTGCCAGCAGCCTACAGGGTTTCAAAAACATTCAGTACTTC. As protein: CASSLQGFKNIQYF.

This clone was seen only once. The V and J genes are TRBV7-8 and TRBJ2-5; 7 nucleotides match TRBD2. Gene TRBJ2-7 matches the end of the DNA better, so the J call may be wrong. This CDR3 region has 15 residues. Germline loops: CDR1 SGHVS, CDR2 FQNEAQ. The CDR3 reads CASSYSSAGAGEQYF. Written as DNA, the CDR3 is TGTGCCAGCAGCTACTCATCGGCGGGAGCCGGCGAGCAGTACTTC.

The chain joins TRBV27 to TRBJ2-7, with D possibly being TRBD2 (6 bases). The CDR3 is 14 amino acids. CDR1 is MNHEY, CDR2 SMNVEV, per germline (reference sequence). V lost 6 bases, J lost 2 bases, and 14 bases lay in between. The CDR3 DNA reads as TGTGCCAGCAGCGTCCGGGACTCTGCCTACGAGCAGTACTTC. Amino acids: CASSVRDSAYEQYF.